Below are 24 T cell receptor beta chains sequenced from a single sample in a study of blood T cell repertoires in COVID-19. Method: immunoSEQ multiplex PCR; TCRdb's copy keeps in-frame clones and lacks some. The sample records roughly 330,000 clones, around 83% being singletons. The specimen was peripheral blood. The receptor set was obtained from a woman in her forties or fifties with acute or convalescent COVID-19.

The J gene is TRBJ2-1, the V gene TRBV5-5; TRBD2 agrees at 10 bases. The CDR3 is made up of 14 amino acids. Per germline, CDR1 SGHKS and CDR2 YYEKEE (reference sequence). V was pared by 8 bases and J by 8 bases, with 10 bases of the junction left unmatched. The CDR3 loop is CASSSLAGGHEQFF. Written as DNA, the CDR3 is TGTGCCAGTTCAAGCTTAGCGGGAGGTCATGAGCAGTTCTTC.

The chain combines TRBV2 with TRBJ1-2; D is ambiguous. Between the trimmed V and J ends, which lost 6 bases and 8 bases, there was a span of 16 bases. The CDR3 is 13 amino acids. Germline lookup yields CDR1 SNHLY and CDR2 FYNNEI. CDR3 DNA: TGTGCCAGCAGCGCGGGCCCTGGCTGGGGCTACACCTTC. Its translation: CASSAGPGWGYTF. Together with reference TRBV2 and TRBJ1-2, the CDR3 gives the full variable domain: EPEVTQTPSHQVTQMGQEVILRCVPISNHLYFYWYRQILGQKVEFLVSFYNNEISEKSEIFDDQFSVERPDGSNFTLKIRSTKLEDSAMYFCASSAGPGWGYTFGSGTRLTVV.

J is TRBJ1-3 and V is TRBV5-6, with D hard to call. This CDR3 comprises 14 residues. Germline values: CDR1 SGHDT, CDR2 YYEEEE. V was cut by 0 bases and J by 7 bases, with 11 bases left in between. The CDR3 sequence is CASSLGSRQNTIYF. DNA for the CDR3: TGTGCCAGCAGCTTGGGATCTCGTCAGAACACCATATATTTT.

The chain uses TRBV13 and TRBJ2-3; no firm D call. Per germline, CDR1 PRHDT and CDR2 FYEKMQ (reference sequence). This CDR3 spans 11 amino acids. The V end lost 5 bases, the J end lost 4 bases, and 4 bases lay between the germline ends. This CDR3 is CASSQSDTQYF. The CDR3 DNA reads TGTGCCAGCAGCCAGTCAGATACGCAGTATTTT.

The chain uses TRBV4-1 and TRBJ2-1; 7 bases are shared with TRBD2. The germline CDR1 and CDR2 sequences are MGHRA and YSYEKL. With V trimmed by 3 bases and J by 3 bases, 8 bases remained unmatched. This CDR3 comprises 16 residues. CDR3 sequence reads: CASSQGGREIYNEQFF. The CDR3 DNA sequence: TGCGCCAGCAGCCAGGGTGGGAGGGAGATCTACAATGAGCAGTTCTTC.

This clone was seen only a few times. The chain joins TRBV20-1 to TRBJ1-5, with 8 bases matching TRBD1. V shed 3 bases, J shed 3 bases, and the junction held 4 bases outside the gene matches. The CDR3 totals 14 residues. The germline V gene encodes CDR1 DFQATT and CDR2 SNEGSKA (reference sequence). The DNA for the CDR3 is TGCAGTGCTAGTTCGGGACAGGCCAATCAGCCCCAGCATTTT. Translating it yields CSASSGQANQPQHF.

There are a few counts of this clone. The chain is built from TRBV6-4 and TRBJ2-5; tentative D call: TRBD2 (6 bases). In germline, CDR1 is MRHNA, CDR2 SNTAGT. Trimming removed 5 bases from V and 5 bases from J, with 12 bases in between. The length of the CDR3 is 13 residues. CDR3 sequence reads: CASSSQEGETQYF. In DNA form, the CDR3 reads TGTGCCAGCAGTTCTCAGGAGGGGGAGACCCAGTACTTC.

The chain carries TRBV6-2 or TRBV6-3 and TRBJ2-7, with 8 bases matching TRBD2. With 6 bases clipped from V and 4 bases from J, the junction kept 8 bases outside the gene matches. Germline CDR1 MNHEY, CDR2 SVGEGT. The CDR3 spans 14 residues. The CDR3 region is CASSHSGAIYEQYF. The CDR3 DNA reads as TGTGCCAGCAGCCATAGCGGGGCAATTTACGAGCAGTACTTC.

This chain uses TRBV7-2 with TRBJ2-3, with TRBD1 matching 7 bases. The CDR3 has 15 residues. CDR1 is SGHTA, CDR2 FQGNSA, per germline. V trimming: 4 bases; J trimming: 2 bases; junction bases outside the gene matches: 6. In DNA form, the CDR3 reads TGTGCCAGCAGCTCCGACAGGGCCTCCACAGATACGCAGTATTTT. The encoded protein is CASSSDRASTDTQYF. Full variable domain (rest looked up from reference TRBV7-2 and TRBJ2-3): GAGVSQSPSNKVTEKGKDVELRCDPISGHTALYWYRQSLGQGLEFLIYFQGNSAPDKSGLPSDRFSAERTGGSVSTLTIQRTQQEDSAVYLCASSSDRASTDTQYFGPGTRLTVL.

A note on this clone: Other nucleotide sequences in the sample specify the same CDR3. V gene TRBV6-4 combines with J gene TRBJ1-1, with 9 bases that match TRBD1. CDR3 length: 14 amino acids. Germline V gene lookup returns CDR1 MRHNA and CDR2 SNTAGT. V lost 2 bases, J lost 5 bases, and 3 bases stayed unmatched. The CDR3 region has the DNA TGTGCCAGCAGTGACACTGACAGGGGGACTGAAGCTTTCTTT. Residues: CASSDTDRGTEAFF.

The chain links TRBV6-6 to TRBJ2-3; maybe TRBD2 (6 bases). The CDR3 extends over 15 amino acids. The germline gives CDR1 MNHNY, CDR2 SVGAGI (reference sequence). Trimming cost V 7 bases and J 0 bases, with 14 bases left between them. The CDR3 reads CASKEGGSSTDTQYF. Here the CDR3 DNA reads TGTGCCAGCAAGGAGGGTGGGTCGAGCACAGATACGCAGTATTTT.

The gene calls are TRBV27 and TRBJ1-2; D is perhaps TRBD1 (5 bases). The CDR3 is made up of 15 amino acids. V was cut by 1 base and J by 6 bases, with 15 bases left in between. Germline V gene sequence: CDR1 MNHEY, CDR2 SMNVEV (reference sequence). The CDR3 here is CASSLLGGRDDGYTF. The CDR3 region has the DNA TGTGCCAGCAGTTTATTAGGTGGCAGGGATGATGGCTACACCTTC.

For the CDR3, the DNA is TGTGCCAGCAGTGAAGGGGGACTGGACACAGATACGCAGTATTTT. Amino acid sequence: CASSEGGLDTDTQYF. This chain uses TRBV25-1 with TRBJ2-3; a weak D match, TRBD2 (6 bases). The CDR3 has 15 amino acids. Trimming removed 2 bases at V and 2 bases at J, with 11 bases between. Germline CDR1 is MGHDK and CDR2 is SYGVNS.

The gene calls are TRBV29-1 and TRBJ2-4; TRBD1 is a possible D gene (5 bases). The germline gives CDR1 SQVTM, CDR2 ANQGSEA. The CDR3 contains 12 residues. V lost 5 bases, J lost 7 bases, and 12 bases lay in between. CDR3 in DNA: TGCAGCGTTAGTGAAGGGGATAACATTCAGTACTTC. Encoded protein: CSVSEGDNIQYF.

The V and J genes are TRBV5-1 and TRBJ1-4; the D gene is possibly TRBD1 (5 bases). Germline V gene data show CDR1 as SGHRS and CDR2 as YFSETQ. The CDR3 has 13 amino acids. With 5 bases removed from V and 5 bases from J, the gap between germline ends came to 10 bases. In DNA, the CDR3 is TGCGCCAGCAGGCAGGGACTGAATGAAAAACTGTTTTTT. Translation gives CASRQGLNEKLFF. The whole variable domain, filled in from reference TRBV5-1 and TRBJ1-4, reads KAGVTQTPRYLIKTRGQQVTLSCSPISGHRSVSWYQQTPGQGLQFLFEYFSETQRNKGNFPGRFSGRQFSNSRSEMNVSTLELGDSALYLCASRQGLNEKLFFGSGTQLSVL.

The chain employs TRBV10-2 and TRBJ2-5; 7 bases agree with TRBD1. Germline V gene data show CDR1 as WSHSY and CDR2 as SAAADI. V was pared by 7 bases and J by 4 bases, with 6 bases of the junction left unmatched. There are 13 residues in the CDR3. The CDR3 DNA is TGCGCCAGCACTCAGAACAGGGGAGAGACCCAGTACTTC. It yields the protein CASTQNRGETQYF.

The chain links TRBV7-9 to TRBJ2-3; D not resolved. This CDR3 has 15 residues. The germline gives CDR1 SEHNR, CDR2 FQNEAQ (reference sequence). Trimming pared 7 bases from V and 3 bases from J, leaving 17 bases between. For the CDR3, the DNA is TGTGCCAGCACCCACTCGTACGGTCAAACAGATACGCAGTATTTT. Translating gives CASTHSYGQTDTQYF.

V and J are TRBV19 and TRBJ2-6; D gene unclear. Germline assignment: CDR1 LNHDA and CDR2 SQIVND (reference sequence). V shed 3 bases and J shed 0 bases, with 6 bases lying between them. The CDR3 is made up of 15 amino acids. The chain's CDR3 is CASSMRSSGANVLTF. The CDR3 DNA is TGTGCCAGTAGTATGAGGAGCTCTGGGGCCAACGTCCTGACTTTC. Filled out from reference TRBV19 and TRBJ2-6, the complete variable domain reads DGGITQSPKYLFRKEGQNVTLSCEQNLNHDAMYWYRQDPGQGLRLIYYSQIVNDFQKGDIAEGYSVSREKKESFPLTVTSAQKNPTAFYLCASSMRSSGANVLTFGAGSRLTVL.

This chain joins TRBV29-1 and TRBJ2-7; D is uncertain. Germline V gives CDR1 SQVTM, CDR2 ANQGSEA. The CDR3 is 9 residues long. V lost 8 bases, J lost 8 bases, and 10 bases lay in between. In DNA, the CDR3 is TGCAGCACACTAAGGCAGCAGTACGTC. This encodes CSTLRQQYV.

The chain joins TRBV5-4 to TRBJ2-3, with 9 bases aligning to TRBD1. This CDR3 is built from 15 residues. Trimming took 3 bases from V and 3 from J; bases not matched to a gene: 5. CDR1 and CDR2 (germline): SGHNT, YYREEE (reference sequence). The CDR3 sequence: CASSSKGQGTDTQYF. The CDR3 nucleotides read TGTGCCAGCAGCTCAAAGGGACAGGGAACAGATACGCAGTATTTT.

The chain's CDR3 is CASSLDQGDQETQYF. The CDR3 DNA reads TGCGCCAGCAGCTTGGACCAGGGTGACCAAGAGACCCAGTACTTC. This chain joins TRBV5-1 and TRBJ2-5; weak D call: TRBD1 (5 bases). V was pared by 0 bases and J by 0 bases, with 9 bases between. CDR1 and CDR2 (germline): SGHRS, YFSETQ. The CDR3 consists of 15 residues.

This chain links TRBV4-1 with TRBJ1-5; 7 nucleotides match TRBD1. Germline V gene lookup returns CDR1 MGHRA and CDR2 YSYEKL. The CDR3 runs 15 residues. Losses at the gene ends were 4 bases for V and 3 bases for J; bases not matched to a gene: 6. The CDR3 reads CASSPTTGNNQPQHF. In nucleotides, the CDR3 is TGCGCCAGCAGCCCAACGACAGGGAACAATCAGCCCCAGCATTTT.

This clone was counted once. The chain links TRBV5-6 to TRBJ2-2, with 8 positions matching TRBD2. Germline assignment: CDR1 SGHDT and CDR2 YYEEEE. The length of the CDR3 is 16 residues. After removal of 0 bases from V and 7 bases from J, the junction contained 8 bases not matched to a gene. Here the CDR3 reads CASSLAGGGRIGELFF. As DNA, the CDR3 is TGTGCCAGCAGCTTGGCCGGGGGGGGGCGCATCGGGGAGCTGTTTTTT.

This clone appeared a single time. The chain combines TRBV30 with TRBJ1-5; D ambiguous. The germline V gene encodes CDR1 GTSNPN and CDR2 SVGIG (reference sequence). The CDR3 is 13 residues long. V was shortened by 0 bases and J by 4 bases, with 7 bases between the two germline ends. CDR3 loop: CAWSVDQNQPQHF. DNA of the CDR3: TGTGCCTGGAGTGTTGATCAGAATCAGCCCCAGCATTTT. Based on the CDR3 plus reference TRBV30 and TRBJ1-5, the full variable domain is SQTIHQWPATLVQPVGSPLSLECTVEGTSNPNLYWYRQAAGRGLQLLFYSVGIGQISSEVPQNLSASRPQDRQFILSSKKLLLSDSGFYLCAWSVDQNQPQHFGDGTRLSIL.